This T cell receptor beta chain was sequenced during a study of shared clonotypes between healthy human individuals. The CDR3 is made up of 15 amino acids. The V segment lost 6 bases and the J segment 3 bases; nucleotides outside the gene matches: 10. Per the germline V gene, CDR1 is MNHEY and CDR2 is SVGAGI. Data came from immunoSEQ multiplex PCR; TCRdb stores just in-frame clones and leaves some out. The profile shows about 2,500,000 clones, approximately 94% of them singletons. Healthy HIV-negative adults without recent acute infections or vaccinations served as donors. This sequence joins TRBV6-5 and TRBJ1-2; 7 nucleotides match TRBD1. This receptor was identified in a man aged 18 to 29 in good health. Sequenced: naive CD4+ T cells sorted from blood. Documented subset: CD45RA+ positively selected. For the CDR3, the DNA is TGTGCCAGCAGAGCCAGCGGAGGGGGCGACTATGGCTACACCTTC. It specifies CASRASGGGDYGYTF.